This T cell receptor (beta chain) appears in the sequencing data of a study of T cell clones after liver transplantation. Study overall: Three of eight recipients were HCV-positive; others had non-autoimmune, non-viral indications. Samples came pre-transplant, pre-randomization before withdrawal, and post-randomization after withdrawal ended. Patients counted as tolerant after at least one year off all immunosuppression, enzymes not exceeding twice normal.

TCRdb keeps only in-frame clones here, not all; method: immunoSEQ multiplex PCR. The repertoire consists of tens of thousands of clones, with under 85% occurring once and the leading ten covering around 9.7%. The CDR3 totals 16 residues, both ends included. Remarks on this clone: The DNA is left out, because the CDR3 cannot be placed on it with certainty; the CDR3 is given as TCRdb lists it.

This TCR derives from a human patient who received a liver transplant. Some T cells may have come from the graft donor. The sequenced sample was CD4+ T cells from blood, obtained at the 22-month timepoint. The chain links TRBV12-1 to TRBJ2-7; TRBD1 is taken as the D call from the table, unchecked against the DNA. TRBV12-1 is shown as a pseudogene. CDR3 amino acids: CASSFAPGTGRYEQYF.